The entry below describes one T cell receptor (beta chain). In the study's own analysis: Amplified reference gene primers provided the basis for estimating nucleated cell counts. Sequencing was performed with immunoSEQ multiplex PCR; in TCRdb, only in-frame clones are kept and a portion is missing. V and J calls and clone size are given by that table; D and trimming were obtained from the DNA. The sample has 300,000 or so clones; about 82% are singletons. J lost 6 bases, V lost 4 bases, and 3 bases had no gene match. The CDR3 is 13 amino acids. Germline CDR1 KGHDR, CDR2 SFDVKD. This specimen belongs to a study of blood T cell repertoires in COVID-19.

The rearrangement uses TRBV24-1 and TRBJ2-7, with TRBD1 matching 9 bases. The sequenced sample consisted of peripheral blood. This TCR came from a woman between 45 and 60 years old with acute or convalescent COVID-19. CDR3 nucleotides: TGTGCCACCAGTGAGACAGGGGGGTCCGAGCAGTACTTC. This codes for CATSETGGSEQYF.